The TCR beta chain described here comes from a study of post-analysis software for immune sequencing data. Background on the study: The patients showed relapsing-remitting, secondary progressive and progressive-relapsing multiple sclerosis courses.

Study conclusions and caveats: Same-batch samples co-clustered strongly by F measure. Compared with controls, patients showed significantly lower normalized Chao1 diversity.

About this clonotype: Its antigen remains unknown.

Unique molecular identifiers had been added to the TCR beta cDNA libraries. With roughly 0.85 to 11 million T cells as the source, some 500,000 cDNA molecules resulted. TCRdb re-called the PCR reads with MiXCR, one entry per CDR3 protein. Of more than 450,000 distinct CDR3 sequences listed, 44% were seen once; the top ten hold 1.7%. The TCR comes from a girl aged 10-17 years with multiple sclerosis. The sequenced sample was blood.

This chain's CDR3 is CASSQNRGKETQYF. The CDR3 nucleotides read TGCGCCAGCAGCCAAAACAGGGGGAAAGAGACCCAGTACTTC. The V call is TRBV4-1, the J call TRBJ2-5; 8 bases are a match to TRBD1. The CDR3 extends over 14 amino acids. Germline assignment: CDR1 MGHRA and CDR2 YSYEKL. V lost 2 bases to trimming and J lost 3 bases; unmatched junction nucleotides: 2.